This T cell receptor (beta chain) was documented in a study of immune evolution from preneoplasia to lung adenocarcinoma. Study conclusions and caveats: Clonality was highest in normal lung, lower in later-stage lesions apparently. Top clone frequencies peaked in normal lung, apparently declining through invasive adenocarcinoma.

Each case's diagnosis was confirmed by two pathologists on H&E. Nucleic acids came from premalignant or tumor cells enriched by macro-dissection. The table came from immunoSEQ multiplex PCR; TCRdb's copy has only in-frame clones and leaves some out. The repertoire consists of about 14,000 clones, with 81% occurring once and the leading ten covering approximately 3%. The CDR3 is 14 residues long. V gave up 5 bases and J gave up 4 bases, with 14 bases separating them. The germline V gene has CDR1 LNHDA and CDR2 SQIVND (reference sequence). Comment on this clone: Its antigen is as yet unknown.

The chain employs TRBV19 and TRBJ1-1; D remains ambiguous. The sequencing input was FFPE minimally invasive lung adenocarcinoma tissue. The TCR originated in a person aged 55-79 years with lung adenocarcinoma. The CDR3, as DNA: TGTGCCAGTAGTCATGGACGTTTGGGCACTGAAGCTTTCTTT. Residues: CASSHGRLGTEAFF.